Here is one TCR beta chain with its context. Its target is unknown. The culture ran for approximately 9 days before CD4+ T cells were isolated. People in the vaccine group had not been infected with SARS-CoV-2 before, and their nucleocapsid antibodies were negative. The record originates from a study of vaccination effects on CD4 cells after COVID-19. Whole-study results and caveats: The authors studied few convalescent patients and collected no early post-infection timepoints.

TCRdb keeps only in-frame clones here, not all; method: immunoSEQ multiplex PCR. Among tens of thousands of clones, less than 75% were seen once, and the ten largest hold approximately 9.9%. The length of the CDR3 is 13 residues. CDR1 is LNHDA and CDR2 is SQIVND in the germline V gene (reference sequence). Trimming shortened V by 6 bases and J by 1 base, and 9 bases separated the two germline ends. The source is a human donor who received a COVID-19 vaccine. The chain couples TRBV19 to TRBJ1-2; no firm D call. Material: CD4+ T cells from PBMCs cultured without peptide, obtained before COVID-19 vaccination. The CDR3 loop is CASSRTGNYGYTF. DNA for the CDR3: TGTGCCAGTAGCCGGACTGGTAACTATGGCTACACCTTC. Full variable domain (outside the CDR3, taken from reference TRBV19 and TRBJ1-2): DGGITQSPKYLFRKEGQNVTLSCEQNLNHDAMYWYRQDPGQGLRLIYYSQIVNDFQKGDIAEGYSVSREKKESFPLTVTSAQKNPTAFYLCASSRTGNYGYTFGSGTRLTVV.